This T cell receptor beta chain is drawn from a study of T cell responses to AZD1222 COVID-19 vaccine. Broader study findings: Only a handful of people who got AZD1222 tested seropositive at baseline. No day 14 peak samples; only post-peak repertoires were characterized. Clonal diversity was possibly underestimated, and white British individuals and females predominated among donors. Following two doses of AZD1222, Spike-specific TCR breadth and depth rose.

V gave up 8 bases and J gave up 4 bases, with 14 bases separating them. The CDR3 extends over 13 amino acids. Profiling relied on immunoSEQ multiplex PCR, and the TCRdb table lists in-frame clones only, not all of them. The sample has about 85,000 clones, about 85% seen once. On this clone itself: Its matching antigen is unknown.

The specimen was peripheral blood, collected 28 days after the second AZD1222 dose. This receptor was obtained from an adult who received the AZD1222 COVID-19 vaccine. The rearrangement joins TRBV12-3 or TRBV12-4 to TRBJ1-2; the D is unclear. The CDR3 DNA reads as TGTGCCAGCCGATCTCGACCGACCTATGGCTACACCTTC. Its protein is CASRSRPTYGYTF.